This TCR beta chain originates from a study of cytomegalovirus exposure and HLA in healthy donors. Study outcomes and limitations: 164 TCR beta chains were listed as cytomegalovirus-associated. The tendency of first-cohort TCR clusters to co-occur in the roughly 110 validation repertoires emerged from a later analysis.

A remark on this clone: Its antigen is not known.

TCRdb keeps only in-frame clones here, not all; method: immunoSEQ multiplex PCR. The sample carries 200,000 or so clones, about 90% recorded once. The receptor comes from a woman younger than 35 in good health and CMV-seronegative. The sequencing sample was made of PBMCs.

The CDR3: CASSRTGGVNTGELFF. CDR3 bases: TGTGCCAGCAGCCGGACAGGGGGTGTTAACACCGGGGAGCTGTTTTTT. The chain employs TRBV7-9 and TRBJ2-2, with TRBD1 identical over 10 bases. After removal of 5 bases from V and 2 bases from J, the junction contained 5 bases not matched to a gene. The CDR3 spans 16 residues. Germline-derived CDR1 and CDR2 are SEHNR and FQNEAQ (reference sequence).